What follows describes a single T cell receptor (beta chain). Its antigen is still unknown. Base qualities were left out, and no much larger clone turns up one base away. The library was generated by PCR. The instrument was a NextSeq 500. Bulk TCR libraries were made following a previously described method, with the TCR primers given in Table S5. Total RNA was purified with the Qiagen AllPrep DNA/RNA kit. Before any analysis, reads coming from multiple sequencing runs of the same library were combined into one pool. Concerning the study's data processing: Reads were retained only if an exact TCR constant sequence was present, and the retained reads were trimmed to 150 nt and grouped according to their 12-nt molecular barcodes. Within each barcode group, reads were sub-clustered at a 15% Levenshtein threshold, and quality-weighted consensus sequences were built per RNA molecule. Non-functional sequences were excluded, and lower-count sequences lying one edit away from another sequence were also excluded. Based on fitting two negative binomial distributions, any barcode sub-cluster with under 20% of the maximum read count was discarded. The public reads were run again by TCRdb, first through fastp at Q25 and then through MiXCR, and only productive beta chains were kept. Records with the same CDR3 protein are collapsed into one entry carrying the most frequent genes and DNA. Here the V and J calls rest on TCRdb's processing, not on the authors' analysis. The sample yields 400,000 to 600,000 distinct CDR3 sequences; 25% were counted once. The biggest ten clones account for approximately 0.8% of the sample.

The germline V gene (reference sequence) sets CDR1 to LNHNV and CDR2 to YYDKDF. From its cysteine to its phenylalanine, the CDR3 spans 15 amino acids. Only the CDR3 region is kept as DNA, spanning 45 bases read in frame from base 1. V is reduced by 7 bases and J by 0 bases, leaving a spacing of 15 bases between them. The data derive from a study of molecular identifiers for immune sequencing clone quantification (dated by TCRdb to the late 2010s). Some background on the complete study: For a replicate experiment, RNA from around 20,000 or 100,000 naive CD8 T cells was divided into five aliquots, of which four were sequenced. This methods study used CD8 T cells to benchmark TCR RNA copy counting and molecular-identifier clustering-based TCR repertoire sequencing (MIDCIRS). On the study overall, not on this receptor specifically: In CMV-specific effector cells, clones with more than 20 RNA copies contained over 98% of molecules, whereas in naive cells such clones contained under 1% of molecules. Modeling estimated 2.5 to 3.5 recovered TCR RNA copies per cell, compared with approximately 10 by digital PCR, which implies about 30% capture efficiency. A single cell's worth of spiked-in Jurkat TCR RNA was reported detectable even among about 1.1 million naive CD8 T cells. The naive libraries included spiked-in Jurkat TCR RNA (about 9 copies' worth), and this Jurkat TCR RNA is not part of the donor repertoire. The sizes of highly expanded clones could end up underestimated when identical TCR molecules share a barcode. Without barcode sub-clustering, chimeric consensus sequences inflated TCR diversity; chimeras reached as high as 47%.

Libraries of naive CD8 T cells were generated from approximately 20,000 to 1,000,000 sorted cells, with 10%, 30% or 50% of the purified RNA used. On a BD FACSAria II, naive CD8 T cells were FACS-sorted as CD8+CD4-CCR7+CD45RA+ and collected into RLT Plus buffer. To test detection sensitivity, Jurkat RNA equal to about nine TCR copies was added to samples of roughly 17,000-1,100,000 naive CD8 T cells. Enrichment of CD8 T cells was done with RosetteSep CD8+ T Cell Enrichment Cocktail plus Ficoll-Paque, and ACK red cell lysis came afterward. The sequence derives from a human donor in good health. Some libraries in this study had Jurkat cell RNA spiked in. Material: naive CD8+ T cells from blood, with Jurkat cell RNA spiked in. The cell subset or site label, as the study defines it: FACS-sorted CD8+CD4-CCR7+CD45RA+ naive T cells. The chain is encoded by TRBV15 joined to TRBJ1-1, with the identity of the D gene unclear. In nucleotide form, the sequence is TGTGCCACCACGTTCGGCCCTTCAATGAACACTGAAGCTTTCTTT. Its protein reads: CATTFGPSMNTEAFF. The CDR3 plus the reference TRBV15 and TRBJ1-1 genes for the other parts give the full variable domain: DAMVIQNPRYQVTQFGKPVTLSCSQTLNHNVMYWYQQKSSQAPKLLFHYYDKDFNNEADTPDNFQSRRPNTSFCFLDIRSPGLGDTAMYLCATTFGPSMNTEAFFGQGTRLTVV.